The subject of this entry is one T cell receptor beta chain. The antigen is unknown. The data derive from a study of T cell responses to AZD1222 COVID-19 vaccine. Study outcomes and limitations: Clonal diversity was possibly underestimated, and white British individuals and females predominated among donors.

Assay used: immunoSEQ multiplex PCR; TCRdb lists only in-frame clones, some missing. The sample comprises roughly 160,000 clones, 92% of which are singletons, and 1% to 1.5% rests with the top ten. CDR3 length equals 17 residues. V was trimmed by 0 bases and J by 4 bases, leaving 17 bases between them. Germline-derived CDR1 and CDR2 are SGHAT and FQNNGV. This receptor was taken from an adult who received the AZD1222 COVID-19 vaccine. Material: peripheral blood, obtained 28 days after the second AZD1222 dose. The chain joins TRBV11-2 to TRBJ2-3; D is perhaps TRBD2 (6 bases). CDR3 sequence: CASSLDALTSSPDTQYF. In DNA, the CDR3 is TGTGCCAGCAGCTTAGATGCCTTGACTAGTTCCCCAGATACGCAGTATTTT.